The source of this T cell receptor beta chain is a study of cytomegalovirus exposure and HLA in healthy donors. The PCR employed 60 Vbeta primers together with 13 Jbeta primers. TCRdb's table, derived via immunoSEQ multiplex PCR, lists solely in-frame clones and lacks some. Of some 150,000 clones in the sample, around 80% were seen once. Germline CDR1 KGHSH, CDR2 LQKENI. This CDR3 is 14 amino acids long. With V trimmed by 5 bases and J by 4 bases, 6 bases remained unmatched. The source of this sequence is a woman aged 25-40 years in good health and CMV-seropositive. The V gene is TRBV18, the J gene TRBJ2-7; 9 nucleotides line up with TRBD1. Sequenced sample: PBMCs. In nucleotides, the CDR3 is TGTGCCAGCTCAGGACAGGGGCAGGAGTACGAGCAGTACTTC. Encoded protein: CASSGQGQEYEQYF. The variable domain in full, with the rest retrieved from reference TRBV18 and TRBJ2-7, is NAGVMQNPRHLVRRRGQEARLRCSPMKGHSHVYWYRQLPEEGLKFMVYLQKENIIDESGMPKERFSAEFPKEGPSILRIQQVVRGDSAAYFCASSGQGQEYEQYFGPGTRLTVT.